The 10 T cell receptor beta chains given below trace back to one sample, sequenced in a study of CD8 T cells in ankylosing spondylitis. TCRdb fed the 5' RACE reads into MiXCR, producing one record per CDR3 protein. The sample lists tens of thousands of distinct CDR3 sequences, 2.5% to 3% occurring once. The sequenced sample consisted of blood, either unsorted or a sorted T cell fraction (not recorded which). The receptor source for this set is a female donor with ankylosing spondylitis or in good health (not recorded which).

The sample holds many counts of this clonotype. This sequence joins TRBV9 and TRBJ2-7; 10 bases align to TRBD1. The J segment lost 1 base and the V segment lost 2 bases, leaving 3 bases of the junction unmatched. The CDR3 contains 15 residues. From germline, CDR1 is SGDLS and CDR2 YYNGEE. This CDR3 is CASSVTGQGSYEQYF. Written as DNA, the CDR3 is TGTGCCAGCAGCGTCACGGGACAGGGGTCCTACGAGCAGTACTTC. Together with reference TRBV9 and TRBJ2-7, the CDR3 gives the full variable domain: DSGVTQTPKHLITATGQRVTLRCSPRSGDLSVYWYQQSLDQGLQFLIQYYNGEERAKGNILERFSAQQFPDLHSELNLSSLELGDSALYFCASSVTGQGSYEQYFGPGTRLTVT.

This clonotype has a count of ten or more. V and J are TRBV9 and TRBJ2-1; tentatively, D is TRBD1 (6 bases). The CDR3 is 14 residues long. The germline CDR1 and CDR2 sequences are SGDLS and YYNGEE. V gave up 4 bases and J gave up 9 bases, with 17 bases separating them. CDR3 nucleotides: TGTGCCAGCAGCCTATACAGGGTCGGAGTTGAGCAGTTCTTC. Its translation: CASSLYRVGVEQFF.

Ten or more counts support this clonotype. The gene calls are TRBV9 and TRBJ2-1; 9 bases align to TRBD1. Germline-derived CDR1 and CDR2 are SGDLS and YYNGEE. This CDR3 spans 16 amino acids. J gave up 4 bases and V 0 bases, and 5 bases lay outside the gene matches. This CDR3 is CASSVEPGQGYNEQFF. The CDR3 DNA reads TGTGCCAGCAGCGTAGAACCGGGACAGGGTTACAATGAGCAGTTCTTC.

The sample holds many counts of this clonotype. The chain links TRBV9 to TRBJ2-2; TRBD2 might be the D (6 bases). V dropped 4 bases and J dropped 6 bases, with 19 bases sitting between them. The CDR3 length is 16 residues. Per the germline V gene, CDR1 is SGDLS and CDR2 is YYNGEE. The chain's CDR3 is CASSPRLESVAGELFF. The CDR3 coding sequence is TGTGCCAGCAGCCCCCGACTAGAGTCAGTCGCCGGGGAGCTGTTTTTT.

The sample holds many counts of this clonotype. V is TRBV9 and J is TRBJ2-7; tentatively, D is TRBD2 (5 bases). Per germline, CDR1 SGDLS and CDR2 YYNGEE. This CDR3 spans 16 amino acids. V lost 0 bases to trimming and J lost 3 bases, with 16 bases between them. CDR3 residues: CASSVGVASTDYEQYF. The CDR3 bases are TGTGCCAGCAGCGTAGGGGTGGCTAGCACAGACTACGAGCAGTACTTC. Looking up the rest from reference TRBV9 and TRBJ2-7 gives the full variable domain: DSGVTQTPKHLITATGQRVTLRCSPRSGDLSVYWYQQSLDQGLQFLIQYYNGEERAKGNILERFSAQQFPDLHSELNLSSLELGDSALYFCASSVGVASTDYEQYFGPGTRLTVT.

This clonotype was detected many times. This sequence joins TRBV9 and TRBJ2-1; TRBD2 agrees at 7 bases. Looked up from germline, CDR1 is SGDLS and CDR2 is YYNGEE. J gave up 7 bases and V 2 bases, and 6 bases lay outside the gene matches. CDR3 length: 14 residues. The CDR3 sequence: CASSVSGGVNEQFF. CDR3 DNA: TGTGCCAGCAGCGTTTCGGGGGGTGTGAATGAGCAGTTCTTC.

In its sample, this clonotype was seen many times. This chain connects TRBV9 to TRBJ1-3; tentatively, D is TRBD1 (5 bases). Germline V gives CDR1 SGDLS, CDR2 YYNGEE. This CDR3 has 14 amino acids. The V end lost 0 bases, the J end lost 2 bases, and 6 bases lay between the germline ends. CDR3 sequence: CASSVGGAGNTIYF. CDR3 DNA sequence: TGTGCCAGCAGCGTAGGGGGGGCTGGAAACACCATATATTTT.

Remarks on this clonotype: A much larger clone lies a single base off, so this may be a read error. The gene calls are TRBV9 and TRBJ1-2; tentative D call: TRBD1 (6 bases). CDR3 size: 13 residues. The germline V gene has CDR1 SGDLS and CDR2 YYNGEE. V lost 4 bases to trimming and J lost 5 bases, with 12 bases between them. CDR3 nucleotides: TGTGCCAGCAGCACAGGACAGCAATATGGCTACACCTTC. Translated, it gives CASSTGQQYGYTF.

This clonotype was seen repeatedly, ten times or more. The rearrangement links TRBV9 to TRBJ2-1; D not resolved. CDR1 is SGDLS, CDR2 YYNGEE, per germline. This CDR3 has 13 residues. V was shortened by 1 base and J by 4 bases, with 6 bases between the two germline ends. The DNA for the CDR3 is TGTGCCAGCAGCGTATCGCCGTACAATGAGCAGTTCTTC. This translates into CASSVSPYNEQFF.

This clonotype was counted many times. The CDR3 sequence: CATGRGPTGELFF. CDR3 coding DNA: TGTGCCACGGGGAGGGGGCCCACCGGGGAGCTGTTTTTT. This chain uses TRBV9 with TRBJ2-2; D possibly matches TRBD1 or TRBD2 (7 bases each). Germline V CDR1 and CDR2: SGDLS, YYNGEE. There are 13 residues in the CDR3. Trimming removed 9 bases at V and 4 bases at J, with 13 bases between.